Sequencing of this T cell receptor (beta chain) was carried out in a study of blood T cell repertoires in COVID-19. The CDR3 extends over 14 amino acids. Germline V gene data show CDR1 as SGHRS and CDR2 as YFSETQ. V shed 7 bases and J 10 bases; nucleotides not matched to a gene: 14. The data were produced by immunoSEQ multiplex PCR, yet TCRdb's version contains in-frame clones alone and is incomplete. There are around 180,000 clones in the sample; approximately 90% occur only once, and about 4.1% lies in the top ten. Source material: peripheral blood. This receptor was identified in a woman aged 30 to 39 with acute or convalescent COVID-19. The chain has TRBV5-1 and TRBJ2-1; 7 bases fit TRBD2. CDR3 in amino acids: CASGEGFSSREQFF. CDR3 bases: TGCGCCAGCGGGGAGGGTTTCTCGTCCAGGGAGCAGTTCTTC.